These T cell receptor beta chains were read from a single sample in a study of response to subunit inactivated influenza vaccine. TCRdb called the RT-PCR reads again in MiXCR, with one record for every CDR3 protein. The data show roughly 780,000 distinct CDR3 sequences, approximately 17% seen once. This material consisted of PBMCs from blood, taken around 5 days after vaccination. These receptors were collected from a man aged 45-60 years who received an inactivated influenza vaccine. CDR3s include the opening cysteine and the closing phenylalanine or tryptophan. Each record gives: V gene, CDR3 protein.

v_gene: TRBV10-1; CDR3aa: CASGLAGGTEQFF
v_gene: TRBV7-3; CDR3aa: CASSRLAGGPGGTDTQYF
v_gene: TRBV2; CDR3aa: CASSKSGPLFRYEQYF
v_gene: TRBV5-1; CDR3aa: CASSYEGRVTEAFF
v_gene: TRBV5-1; CDR3aa: CASSLEGRGYEQYF
v_gene: TRBV27; CDR3aa: CASSMTGWGGYTF
v_gene: TRBV6-4; CDR3aa: CASRRDQNTGELFF
v_gene: TRBV4-3; CDR3aa: CASSQGTGTSAKTQYF
v_gene: TRBV27; CDR3aa: CASSSLAGGLGETQYF
v_gene: TRBV10-3; CDR3aa: CAIKGSTDTDTQYF
v_gene: TRBV12-3/TRBV12-4; CDR3aa: CASSPGTSLYEQYF
v_gene: TRBV20-1; CDR3aa: CSANPQGRVTEAFF
v_gene: TRBV20-1; CDR3aa: CSARGRGRQASQETQYF
v_gene: TRBV10-1; CDR3aa: CASSESGTTLYQTQYF
v_gene: TRBV12-3/TRBV12-4; CDR3aa: CASSLSRNTGELFF
v_gene: TRBV5-5; CDR3aa: CASSLGWTQETQYF
v_gene: TRBV20-1; CDR3aa: CSARHYSGDTYEQYF
v_gene: TRBV7-6; CDR3aa: CASSLARRDGDANTGELFF
v_gene: TRBV12-3/TRBV12-4; CDR3aa: CASSPGLAGIYTYTQYF
v_gene: TRBV12-3/TRBV12-4; CDR3aa: CASSLGTGQRAFF
v_gene: TRBV12-3/TRBV12-4; CDR3aa: CASTQGGYGYTF
v_gene: TRBV20-1; CDR3aa: CSARAPGGWSGEQYF
v_gene: TRBV20-1; CDR3aa: CSASRSPIREDTQYF
v_gene: TRBV5-6; CDR3aa: CASSLVRADQEQYF
v_gene: TRBV12-3/TRBV12-4; CDR3aa: CASTPSNRLNEQFF
v_gene: TRBV28; CDR3aa: CASIPGRSNQPQHF
v_gene: TRBV6-1; CDR3aa: CASSPRTNTQETQYF
v_gene: TRBV7-9; CDR3aa: CASSGRTSTDTQYF
v_gene: TRBV29-1; CDR3aa: CSVLGANTGELFF
v_gene: TRBV4-2; CDR3aa: CASSQTGGNSPLHF
v_gene: TRBV7-2; CDR3aa: CASSLGLVETDTQYF
v_gene: TRBV29-1; CDR3aa: CSARDRRGYEQYF
v_gene: TRBV29-1; CDR3aa: CSTDRGLSREQFF
v_gene: TRBV5-6; CDR3aa: CASSSTWTARQGTQYF
v_gene: TRBV7-2; CDR3aa: CASSLVWGTEAFF
v_gene: TRBV4-3; CDR3aa: CASSQRVSAADTQYF
v_gene: TRBV12-3/TRBV12-4; CDR3aa: CASSPDRGLYGYTF
v_gene: TRBV5-1; CDR3aa: CASSVPGEQYF
v_gene: TRBV28; CDR3aa: CASRSGSDDYGYTF
v_gene: TRBV5-1; CDR3aa: CASSLQGSRLGEQYF
v_gene: TRBV11-2; CDR3aa: CASSSVAGGPHEQFF